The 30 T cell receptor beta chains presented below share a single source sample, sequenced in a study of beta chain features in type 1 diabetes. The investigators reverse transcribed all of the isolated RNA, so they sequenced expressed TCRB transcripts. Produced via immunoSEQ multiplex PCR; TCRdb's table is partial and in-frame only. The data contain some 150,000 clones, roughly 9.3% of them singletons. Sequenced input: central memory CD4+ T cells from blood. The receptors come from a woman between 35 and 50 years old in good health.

CDR3 bases: TGTGCCAGCAGCCTTTATAACACTGAAGCTTTCTTT. This gives the protein CASSLYNTEAFF. The gene calls are TRBV5-6 and TRBJ1-1; D unresolved. This CDR3 has 12 residues. Deletions cut 4 bases from V and 2 bases from J, with 6 bases between. CDR1 is SGHDT, CDR2 YYEEEE, per germline.

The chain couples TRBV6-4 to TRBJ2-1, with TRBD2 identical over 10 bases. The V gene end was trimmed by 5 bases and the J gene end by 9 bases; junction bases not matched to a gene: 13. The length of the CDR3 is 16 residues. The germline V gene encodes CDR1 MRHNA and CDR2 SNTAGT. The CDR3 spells CASSSTSGTNWGEQFF. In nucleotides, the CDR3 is TGTGCCAGCAGTTCTACTAGCGGGACTAACTGGGGTGAGCAGTTCTTC.

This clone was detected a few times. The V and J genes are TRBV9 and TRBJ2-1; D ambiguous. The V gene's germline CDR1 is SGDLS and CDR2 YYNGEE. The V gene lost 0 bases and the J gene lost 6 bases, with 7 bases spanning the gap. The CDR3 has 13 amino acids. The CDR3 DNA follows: TGTGCCAGCAGCGTAGCCCCCAGCAATGAGCAGTTCTTC. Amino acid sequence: CASSVAPSNEQFF.

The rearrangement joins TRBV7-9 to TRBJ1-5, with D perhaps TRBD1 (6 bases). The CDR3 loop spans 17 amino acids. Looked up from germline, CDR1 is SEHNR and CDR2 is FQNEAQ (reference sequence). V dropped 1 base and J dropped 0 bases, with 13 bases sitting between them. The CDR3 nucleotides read TGTGCCAGCAGCTTAGAGACAGGCGATTTTAGCAATCAGCCCCAGCATTTT. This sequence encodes CASSLETGDFSNQPQHF.

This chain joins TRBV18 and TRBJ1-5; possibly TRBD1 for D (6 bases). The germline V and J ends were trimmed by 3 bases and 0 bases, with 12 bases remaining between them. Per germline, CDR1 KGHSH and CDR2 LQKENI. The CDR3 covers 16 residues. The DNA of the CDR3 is TGTGCCAGCTCACCGGCCAGGGGTTCTAGCAATCAGCCCCAGCATTTT. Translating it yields CASSPARGSSNQPQHF.

The CDR3 reads CASSQVGGAAGEQFF. CDR3 nucleotides: TGCGCCAGCAGCCAAGTCGGGGGGGCTGCTGGGGAGCAGTTCTTC. This sequence joins TRBV4-3 and TRBJ2-1; 8 bases match TRBD2. The CDR3 is made up of 15 amino acids. With 1 base clipped from V and 10 bases from J, the junction kept 9 bases outside the gene matches. The germline CDR1 and CDR2 sequences are LGHNA and YSLEER.

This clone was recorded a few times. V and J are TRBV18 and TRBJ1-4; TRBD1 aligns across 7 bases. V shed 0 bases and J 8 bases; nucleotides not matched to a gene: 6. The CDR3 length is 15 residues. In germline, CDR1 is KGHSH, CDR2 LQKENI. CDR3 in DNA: TGTGCCAGCTCACCACCGACAGGGCAAGGAGAAAAACTGTTTTTT. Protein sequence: CASSPPTGQGEKLFF.

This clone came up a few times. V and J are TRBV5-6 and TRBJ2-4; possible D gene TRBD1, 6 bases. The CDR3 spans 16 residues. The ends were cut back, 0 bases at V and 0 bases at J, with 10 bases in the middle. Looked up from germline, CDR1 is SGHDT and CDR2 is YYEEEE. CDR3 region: CASSLEQGLAKNIQYF. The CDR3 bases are TGTGCCAGCAGCTTGGAACAGGGCCTAGCCAAAAACATTCAGTACTTC.

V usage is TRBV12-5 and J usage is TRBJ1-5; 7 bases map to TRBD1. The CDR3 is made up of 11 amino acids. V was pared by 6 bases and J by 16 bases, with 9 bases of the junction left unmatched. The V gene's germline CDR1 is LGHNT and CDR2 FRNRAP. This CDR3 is CASGSGQEEHF. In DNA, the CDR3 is TGTGCTAGTGGCTCCGGACAGGAGGAACATTTT.

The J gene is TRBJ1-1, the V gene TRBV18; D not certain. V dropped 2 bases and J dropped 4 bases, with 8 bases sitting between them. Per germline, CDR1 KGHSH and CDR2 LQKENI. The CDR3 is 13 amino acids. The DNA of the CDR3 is TGTGCCAGCTCACCATGGGCCGGCACTGAAGCTTTCTTT. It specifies CASSPWAGTEAFF.

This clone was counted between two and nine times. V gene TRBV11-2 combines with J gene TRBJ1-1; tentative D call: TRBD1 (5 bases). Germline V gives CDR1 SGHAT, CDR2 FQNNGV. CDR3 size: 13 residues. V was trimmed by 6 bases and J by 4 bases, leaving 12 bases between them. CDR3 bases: TGTGCCAGCAGGCGGGACGGGGGCACTGAAGCTTTCTTT. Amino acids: CASRRDGGTEAFF. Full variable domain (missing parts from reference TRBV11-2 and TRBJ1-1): EAGVAQSPRYKIIEKRQSVAFWCNPISGHATLYWYQQILGQGPKLLIQFQNNGVVDDSQLPKDRFSAERLKGVDSTLKIQPAKLEDSAVYLCASRRDGGTEAFFGQGTRLTVV.

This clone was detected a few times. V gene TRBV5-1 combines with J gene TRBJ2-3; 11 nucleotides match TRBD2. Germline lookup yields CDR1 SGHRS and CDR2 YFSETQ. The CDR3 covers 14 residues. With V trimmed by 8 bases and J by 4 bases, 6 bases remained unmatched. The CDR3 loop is CASHLSGGADTQYF. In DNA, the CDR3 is TGCGCCAGTCACCTTAGCGGGGGGGCAGATACGCAGTATTTT.

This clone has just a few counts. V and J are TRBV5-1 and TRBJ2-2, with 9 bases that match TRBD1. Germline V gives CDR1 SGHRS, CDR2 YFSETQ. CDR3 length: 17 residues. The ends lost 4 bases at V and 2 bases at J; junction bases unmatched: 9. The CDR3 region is CASSPQGQGGNTGELFF. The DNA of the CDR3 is TGCGCCAGCAGCCCCCAGGGACAGGGAGGTAACACCGGGGAGCTGTTTTTT.

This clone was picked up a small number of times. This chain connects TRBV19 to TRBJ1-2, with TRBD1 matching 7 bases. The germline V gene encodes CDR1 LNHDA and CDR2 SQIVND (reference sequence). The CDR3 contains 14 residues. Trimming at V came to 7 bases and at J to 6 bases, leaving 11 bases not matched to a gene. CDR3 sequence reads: CASKKNDREHGYTF. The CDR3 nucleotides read TGTGCCAGTAAAAAAAACGACAGGGAGCATGGCTACACCTTC.

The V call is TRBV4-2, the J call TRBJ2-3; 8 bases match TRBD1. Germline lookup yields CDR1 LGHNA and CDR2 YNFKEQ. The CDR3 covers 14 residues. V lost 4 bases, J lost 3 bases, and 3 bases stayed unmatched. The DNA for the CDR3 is TGTGCCAGCAGCCCAGACAGGGGAACAGATACGCAGTATTTT. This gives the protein CASSPDRGTDTQYF.

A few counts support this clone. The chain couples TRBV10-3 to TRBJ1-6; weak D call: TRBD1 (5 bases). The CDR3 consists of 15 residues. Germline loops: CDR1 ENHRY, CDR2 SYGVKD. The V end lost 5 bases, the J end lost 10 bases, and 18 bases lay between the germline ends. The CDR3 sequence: CAISPRQPNLSPLHF. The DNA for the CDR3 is TGTGCCATCAGTCCCCGACAGCCAAATCTATCACCCCTCCACTTT.

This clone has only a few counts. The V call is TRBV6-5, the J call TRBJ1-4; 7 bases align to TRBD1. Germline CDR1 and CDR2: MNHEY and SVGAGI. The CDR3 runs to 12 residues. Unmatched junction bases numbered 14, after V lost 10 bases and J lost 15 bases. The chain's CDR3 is CATSGQRTSLFF. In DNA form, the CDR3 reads TGTGCCACCTCGGGACAGAGGACAAGTTTGTTTTTT.

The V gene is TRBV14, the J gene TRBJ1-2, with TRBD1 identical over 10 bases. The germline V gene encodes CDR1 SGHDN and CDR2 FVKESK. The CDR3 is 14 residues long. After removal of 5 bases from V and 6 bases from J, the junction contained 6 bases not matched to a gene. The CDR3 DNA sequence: TGTGCCAGCAGCTTGCGGACAGGGGGAGATGGCTACACCTTC. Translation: CASSLRTGGDGYTF. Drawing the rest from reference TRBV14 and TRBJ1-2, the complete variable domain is EAGVTQFPSHSVIEKGQTVTLRCDPISGHDNLYWYRRVMGKEIKFLLHFVKESKQDESGMPNNRFLAERTGGTYSTLKVQPAELEDSGVYFCASSLRTGGDGYTFGSGTRLTVV.

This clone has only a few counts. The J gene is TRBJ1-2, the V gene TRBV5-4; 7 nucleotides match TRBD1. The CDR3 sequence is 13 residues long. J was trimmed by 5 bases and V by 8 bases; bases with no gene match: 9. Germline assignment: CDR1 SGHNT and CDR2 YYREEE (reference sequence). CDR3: CASWGDSGYGYTF. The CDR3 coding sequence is TGTGCCAGTTGGGGGGACAGCGGATATGGCTACACCTTC.

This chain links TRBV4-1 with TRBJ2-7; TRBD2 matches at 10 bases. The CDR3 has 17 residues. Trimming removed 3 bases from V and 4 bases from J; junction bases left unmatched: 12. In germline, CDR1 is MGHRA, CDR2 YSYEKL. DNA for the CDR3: TGCGCCAGCAGCCAGACCCAGCGGGGGGGCCAGGTTTACGAGCAGTACTTC. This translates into CASSQTQRGGQVYEQYF.

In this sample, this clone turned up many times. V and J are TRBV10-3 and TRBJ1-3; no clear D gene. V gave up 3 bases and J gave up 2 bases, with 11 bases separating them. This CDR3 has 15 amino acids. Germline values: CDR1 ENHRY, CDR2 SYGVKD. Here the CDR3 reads CAISEVADPGNTIYF. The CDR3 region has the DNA TGTGCCATCAGTGAAGTGGCCGATCCTGGAAACACCATATATTTT.

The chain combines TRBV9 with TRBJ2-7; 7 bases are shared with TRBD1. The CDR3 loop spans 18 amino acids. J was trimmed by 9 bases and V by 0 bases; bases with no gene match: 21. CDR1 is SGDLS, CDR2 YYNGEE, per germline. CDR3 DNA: TGTGCCAGCAGCGTAGCTTCGGATGACCGGGACAGTCGAGGGGGGCAGTACTTC. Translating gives CASSVASDDRDSRGGQYF.

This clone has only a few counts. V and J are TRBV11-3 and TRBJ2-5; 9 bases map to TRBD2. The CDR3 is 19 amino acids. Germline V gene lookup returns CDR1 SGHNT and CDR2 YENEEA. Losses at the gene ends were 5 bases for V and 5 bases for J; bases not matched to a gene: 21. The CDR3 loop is CASSEGRSSGGSVAETQYF. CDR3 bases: TGTGCCAGCAGCGAAGGGAGGAGTAGCGGGGGCTCAGTGGCGGAGACCCAGTACTTC.

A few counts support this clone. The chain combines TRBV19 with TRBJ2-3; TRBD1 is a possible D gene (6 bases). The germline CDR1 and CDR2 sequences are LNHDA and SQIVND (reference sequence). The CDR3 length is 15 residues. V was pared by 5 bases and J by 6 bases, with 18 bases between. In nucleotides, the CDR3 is TGTGCCAGTAGTTTCCGGGACACCCCCAAGGATACGCAGTATTTT. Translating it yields CASSFRDTPKDTQYF. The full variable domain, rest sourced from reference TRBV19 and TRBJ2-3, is DGGITQSPKYLFRKEGQNVTLSCEQNLNHDAMYWYRQDPGQGLRLIYYSQIVNDFQKGDIAEGYSVSREKKESFPLTVTSAQKNPTAFYLCASSFRDTPKDTQYFGPGTRLTVL.

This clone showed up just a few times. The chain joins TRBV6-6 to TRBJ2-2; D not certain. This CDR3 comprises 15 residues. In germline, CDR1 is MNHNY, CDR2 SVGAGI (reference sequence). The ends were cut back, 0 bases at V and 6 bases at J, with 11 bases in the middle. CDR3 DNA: TGTGCCAGCAGTTACTCGACGGTTGCGGCCGGGGAGCTGTTTTTT. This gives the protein CASSYSTVAAGELFF.

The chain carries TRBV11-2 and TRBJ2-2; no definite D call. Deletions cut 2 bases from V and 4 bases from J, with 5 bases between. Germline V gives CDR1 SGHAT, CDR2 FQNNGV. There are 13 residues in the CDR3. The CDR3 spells CASSLSFTGELFF. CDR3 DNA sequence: TGTGCCAGCAGCTTATCGTTCACCGGGGAGCTGTTTTTT.

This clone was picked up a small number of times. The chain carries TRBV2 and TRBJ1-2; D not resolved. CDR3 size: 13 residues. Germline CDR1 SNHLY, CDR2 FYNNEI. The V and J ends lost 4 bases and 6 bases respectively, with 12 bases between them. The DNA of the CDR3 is TGTGCCAGCAGTGCCTCCGGGAGGAATGGCTACACCTTC. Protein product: CASSASGRNGYTF.

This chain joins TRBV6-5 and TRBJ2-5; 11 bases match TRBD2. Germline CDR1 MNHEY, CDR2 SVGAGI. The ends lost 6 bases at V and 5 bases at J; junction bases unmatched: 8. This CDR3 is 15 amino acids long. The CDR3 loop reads CASRLSGGASETQYF. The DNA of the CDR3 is TGTGCCAGCAGACTTAGCGGGGGGGCATCGGAGACCCAGTACTTC.

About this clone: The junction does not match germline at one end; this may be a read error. In DNA form, the CDR3 reads TGTGCCAGCAGCGAAGAGGGGCCGAACTATGGCTACACCTTC. Translation gives CASSEEGPNYGYTF. The chain links TRBV6-1 to TRBJ1-2; possibly TRBD1 for D (5 bases). The V gene's germline CDR1 is MNHNS and CDR2 SASEGT. The CDR3 consists of 14 residues.

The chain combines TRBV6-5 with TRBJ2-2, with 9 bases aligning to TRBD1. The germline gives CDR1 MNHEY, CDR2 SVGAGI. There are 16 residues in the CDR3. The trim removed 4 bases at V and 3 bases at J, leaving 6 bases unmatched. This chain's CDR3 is CASSSPQGAYTGELFF. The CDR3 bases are TGTGCCAGCAGTTCACCACAGGGGGCGTACACCGGGGAGCTGTTTTTT.